The source of this T cell receptor (beta chain) is a study of technical replicates of blood from several donors. Sequencing used immunoSEQ multiplex PCR; TCRdb keeps in-frame clones, though not all of them. Of more than 9,000 clones listed, approximately 94% were seen once; the top ten hold about 7.1%. The CDR3 extends over 13 amino acids. V lost 2 bases and J lost 2, with 6 bases in between. The germline V gene encodes CDR1 MNHEY and CDR2 SMNVEV (reference sequence). The chain has TRBV27 and TRBJ1-2, with a tentative D call TRBD1 (5 bases). The origin of this receptor is a human donor in good health. Sequencing was performed on PBMCs. CDR3 sequence reads: CASSLPGNYGYTF. CDR3 bases: TGTGCCAGCAGTTTACCAGGGAACTATGGCTACACCTTC.